The rows below give T cell receptor beta chains drawn from one sample of a study of shared clonotypes between healthy human individuals. The data were produced by immunoSEQ multiplex PCR, yet TCRdb's version contains in-frame clones alone and is incomplete. The data show millions of clones, 90% to 95% seen once. Material for sequencing was naive CD4+ T cells sorted from blood. The receptors originated from a man aged 18 to 30 in good health. Each CDR3 is given without its conserved first and last residue.

V gene	J gene	CDR3 protein
TRBV6-6	TRBJ2-7	ASKRTGGDYEQY
TRBV30	TRBJ2-7	AWSYRTGTGNEQY
TRBV10-3	TRBJ1-6	AISESTARAGNSPLH
TRBV30	TRBJ1-2	AWWTSNYGYT
TRBV6-5	TRBJ1-6	ASKSPGFSPLH
TRBV7-3	TRBJ2-7	ASSPDRGSYEQY
TRBV27	TRBJ2-7	ASSRYRGATYEQY
TRBV18	TRBJ1-2	ASSPGQGVGGYT
TRBV2	TRBJ2-1	ASSGLAGGVRDQF
TRBV6-5	TRBJ1-2	ASRQGNRGYT
TRBV7-9	TRBJ2-1	ASSPSVAYNEQF
TRBV10-3	TRBJ2-3	AISERLTDLSQY
TRBV28	TRBJ1-5	ASSLTGVGNQPQH
TRBV10-3	TRBJ2-3	ATSGADTQY
TRBV6-6	TRBJ2-3	ASTASGRGDTQY
TRBV28	TRBJ1-1	ASSFAGAPGTEAF
TRBV10-3	TRBJ2-3	AYSWGGKTTDTQY
TRBV7-9	TRBJ2-7	ASSHLTVAGTAYEQY
TRBV7-8	TRBJ1-3	ASSLPGGQGAFAGNTIY
TRBV30	TRBJ2-5	AWSWLTETQY
TRBV4-2	TRBJ1-5	ASSLAGMSNQPQH
TRBV6-5	TRBJ2-1	ASRFGQGEQF
TRBV9	TRBJ2-3	ASSVVFADTQY
TRBV5-4	TRBJ2-7	ASSPYAGRTYEQY
TRBV6-5	TRBJ2-1	ASSYGTGPNNEQF
TRBV2	TRBJ1-2	ASSEGYGYT
TRBV11-2	TRBJ1-2	ASSPDRNNYGYT
TRBV15	TRBJ2-3	ATSLERSGDTQY
TRBV5-6	TRBJ1-5	ASSFGQGRYQPQH
TRBV19	TRBJ1-4	ASSEQGTKLF
TRBV30	TRBJ2-1	AWSGGLAQNNEQF
TRBV5-6	TRBJ1-3	ASSPYTRTGANTIY
TRBV2	TRBJ1-1	ASRQGARTEAF
TRBV19	TRBJ1-3	ASSILHTSGNTIY
TRBV28	TRBJ2-7	ASSLSPAYEQY
TRBV11-2	TRBJ2-5	ASSLGGTVQETQY
TRBV4-3	TRBJ2-3	ASSQGAGVGTDTQY
TRBV5-1	TRBJ1-4	ASSPLSGINEKLF
TRBV28	TRBJ2-3	ASSSAAAGTDTQY
TRBV7-9	TRBJ2-2	ASSIGGGWTGELF
TRBV19	TRBJ2-5	ASSIYRDQETQY
TRBV18	TRBJ1-2	ASSPSTQIPNYGYT